Listed below are T cell receptor beta chains from one sample, sequenced in a study of blood T cells in healthy people across ages. One entry per CDR3 protein results from TCRdb running MiXCR on the 5' RACE reads. Here the sample spans just under 900,000 distinct CDR3 sequences, less than 35% being singletons. The sequencing sample was made of blood. The receptors derive from a woman older than 75 in good health. Each CDR3 is given without its conserved first and last residue.

. | TRBV7-9 | ASSQPGQGVHEQY
TRBJ1-1 | TRBV3-1 | ASSQSYTGRWTEAF
TRBJ1-2 | TRBV6-6 | ASSYSGGPNYGYT
TRBJ2-3 | TRBV12-3/TRBV12-4 | ASRLWADTQY
TRBJ2-7 | TRBV7-2 | ASSFGLAGGPREQY
TRBJ1-1 | TRBV5-1 | ASSWVAGALEAF
TRBJ2-5 | TRBV7-2 | ASSLGVFETQY
TRBJ1-4 | TRBV3-1 | ASSAPSQEKLF
TRBJ2-3 | TRBV20-1 | SASTKLAGGIRDTQY
TRBJ2-5 | TRBV20-1 | SARDPDRGGETQY
TRBJ2-1 | TRBV15 | ATSRDSGTGQLEQF
TRBJ1-2 | TRBV20-1 | TCPGLYGYT
TRBJ2-7 | TRBV28 | ASTLSRQGNYEQY
TRBJ1-2 | TRBV10-2 | ASSESAVIYGYT
TRBJ1-4 | TRBV29-1 | SVSLTNEKRF
TRBJ2-6 | TRBV5-6 | ASSLGDRRFVRAGANVLT
TRBJ2-5 | TRBV6-2/TRBV6-3 | ASKGTGTINEQY
TRBJ1-6 | TRBV18 | ASSRSQGLNSPLH
TRBJ2-5 | TRBV24-1 | ATSEEVSETQY
TRBJ2-5 | TRBV9 | ASSPLHRASGGETQY
. | TRBV11-2 | ASSLAPIQETQY
TRBJ2-1 | TRBV9 | ASSRTSGGPPNEQF
TRBJ2-7 | TRBV10-2 | ASSETSGGTPYEQY
TRBJ2-3 | TRBV7-2 | ASSGAQGFHTQY
TRBJ2-7 | TRBV18 | ASSPLTGTGEQY
TRBJ1-2 | TRBV9 | ASSVAASPDGYT
TRBJ1-5 | TRBV3-1 | ASSQGQGAIYQPQH
TRBJ2-2 | TRBV6-2/TRBV6-3 | ASSYHRFLTGGVFTGELF
TRBJ2-7 | TRBV20-1 | SARGLVGGLPAEQY
TRBJ2-7 | TRBV20-1 | SATGTSGGAWEQY
TRBJ2-3 | TRBV20-1 | SAPAARGTDTQY
TRBJ1-5 | TRBV30 | AWSRGLGQPQH
TRBJ2-5 | TRBV6-1 | ASSERGPSETQY
TRBJ1-2 | TRBV7-2 | ASSLAAGIHQGGYT
TRBJ1-1 | TRBV6-2/TRBV6-3 | ASSFNLKGQGKNTEAF
TRBJ2-5 | TRBV6-5 | ASSYLQGQRETQY
TRBJ2-6 | TRBV6-1 | ASSTGPPSSGANVLT